This T cell receptor beta chain was profiled in a study of blood T cells in healthy people across ages. The germline V gene encodes CDR1 DFQATT and CDR2 SNEGSKA (reference sequence). The junction had 8 bases not matched to a gene; V was cut back by 4 bases and J by 5 bases. The CDR3 covers 14 residues. The authors ran a second PCR of 7 to 11 cycles using a sample-barcoded 5' primer and a J-beta primer mix. A single record per CDR3 protein comes from TCRdb applying MiXCR to the 5' RACE reads. The sample comprises 500,000 to 600,000 distinct CDR3 sequences, 27% of which are singletons, and under 20% rests with the top ten. Donors each provided ten milliliters of peripheral blood.

The TCR was taken from a woman between 70 and 85 years old in good health. The specimen sequenced was blood. V is TRBV20-1 and J is TRBJ1-2; 9 bases fit TRBD1. The CDR3: CSAKRTGEVYGYTF. The CDR3, as DNA: TGCAGTGCTAAACGGACAGGGGAAGTGTATGGCTACACCTTC.